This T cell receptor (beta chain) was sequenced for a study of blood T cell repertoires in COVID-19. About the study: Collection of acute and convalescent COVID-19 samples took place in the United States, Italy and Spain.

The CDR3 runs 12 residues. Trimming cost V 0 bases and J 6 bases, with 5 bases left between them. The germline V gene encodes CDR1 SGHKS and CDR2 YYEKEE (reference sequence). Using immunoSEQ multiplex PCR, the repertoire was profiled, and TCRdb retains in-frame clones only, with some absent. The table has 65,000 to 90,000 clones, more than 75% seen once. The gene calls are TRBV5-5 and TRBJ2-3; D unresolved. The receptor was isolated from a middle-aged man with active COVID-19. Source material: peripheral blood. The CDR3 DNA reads TGTGCCAGCAGCTTGGCCTTTGATACGCAGTATTTT. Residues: CASSLAFDTQYF.